This T cell receptor beta chain was sequenced in a study of T cells in Graves' hyperthyroidism and ophthalmopathy. Patients with uncontrolled infections, other autoimmune diseases, pregnancy or lactation were excluded. Diagnosis rested on symptoms, serum thyroxine and TRAb, thyroid ultrasound, and orbital computed tomography. RNA transcripts yielded amplified TCR beta CDR3 regions. Using the HTBI primer set, a first-round RT-PCR was run on the TCR CDR3. MiXCR, applied by TCRdb to the multiplex PCR reads, yields one record per CDR3 protein. In the table there are 350,000 or so distinct CDR3 sequences, around 18% of which are singletons. The CDR3 contains 17 residues. Trimming took 4 bases from V and 1 from J; bases not matched to a gene: 8. Germline V gene lookup returns CDR1 KGHDR and CDR2 SFDVKD. This clonotype was recorded at least ten times. Its antigen is as yet unknown. Study results and caveats: Using 13 V-J features, a model discriminated ophthalmopathy from stable hyperthyroidism.

This sequence was found in a middle-aged woman with Graves' ophthalmopathy. The sample taken for sequencing was blood. The chain combines TRBV24-1 with TRBJ1-5; 8 nucleotides align to TRBD1. Written as DNA, the CDR3 is TGTGCCACCAGTGACCCGAGACAGGGGTTGAGCAATCAGCCCCAGCATTTT. This translates into CATSDPRQGLSNQPQHF.